This T cell receptor (beta chain) was found in a study of PD-L1 blockade in urothelial cancer. Study-wide findings and caveats: More expansion of tumor-associated blood clones, seen at 3 weeks, marked durable-benefit patients.

Each PCR received spiked synthetic TCR analog templates. Method: immunoSEQ multiplex PCR; TCRdb's copy keeps in-frame clones and lacks some. The profile covers under 150,000 clones, with roughly 91% appearing a single time and 1.7% taken by the ten largest. The CDR3 contains 14 residues. Germline values: CDR1 SNHLY, CDR2 FYNNEI. V lost 6 bases and J lost 3, with 14 bases in between. The time point is: peripheral blood 6 weeks after treatment start. Samples spanned pretreatment and treatment, with 1 to 8 time points per patient. Turning to this clone: Its antigen is not identified.

The chain uses TRBV2 and TRBJ1-1, with D possibly TRBD1 on 6 matching bases. This TCR was recovered from a man in his fifties or sixties with urothelial cancer. Here the sequenced sample was PBMCs, taken around atezolizumab (anti-PD-L1) treatment. Written as DNA, the CDR3 is TGTGCCAGCAGGGGTCCTCAGGGGTACACTGAAGCTTTCTTT. Protein product: CASRGPQGYTEAFF.